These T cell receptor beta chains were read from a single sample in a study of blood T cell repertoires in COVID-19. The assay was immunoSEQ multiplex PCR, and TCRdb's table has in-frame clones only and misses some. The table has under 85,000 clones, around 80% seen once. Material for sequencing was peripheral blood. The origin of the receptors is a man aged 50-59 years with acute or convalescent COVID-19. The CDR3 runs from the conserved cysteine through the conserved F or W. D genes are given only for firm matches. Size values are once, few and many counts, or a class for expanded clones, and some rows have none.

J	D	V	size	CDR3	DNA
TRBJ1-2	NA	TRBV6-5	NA	CASRQTANYGYTF	TGTGCCAGCAGACAAACAGCTAACTATGGCTACACCTTC
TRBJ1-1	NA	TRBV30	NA	CAWTGVENTEAFF	TGTGCCTGGACAGGGGTCGAGAACACTGAAGCTTTCTTT
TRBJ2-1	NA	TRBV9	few	CASSGGDREQFF	TGTGCCAGCAGCGGGGGCGACCGTGAGCAGTTCTTC
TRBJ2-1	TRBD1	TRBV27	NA	CASSLRQGSVYNEQFF	TGTGCCAGCAGTTTGAGACAGGGCTCCGTCTACAATGAGCAGTTCTTC
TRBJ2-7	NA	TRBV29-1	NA	CSVILGAYEQYF	TGCAGCGTTATCTTGGGCGCCTACGAGCAGTACTTC
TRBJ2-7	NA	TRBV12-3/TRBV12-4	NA	CASSLTHSYEQYF	TGTGCCAGCAGTCTGACACATTCCTACGAGCAGTACTTC
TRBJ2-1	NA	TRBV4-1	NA	CASSQATWQGGTNEQFF	TGCGCCAGCAGCCAAGCCACCTGGCAGGGAGGTACAAATGAGCAGTTCTTC
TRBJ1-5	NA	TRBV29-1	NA	CSVSTGLNQPQHF	TGCAGCGTCTCGACAGGCCTAAATCAGCCCCAGCATTTT
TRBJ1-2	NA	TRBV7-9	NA	CASSSPIPSTDGYTF	TGTGCCAGCAGCTCGCCGATTCCTTCAACAGATGGCTACACCTTC
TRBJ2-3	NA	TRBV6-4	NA	CASSDSLRSSTDTQYF	TGTGCCAGCAGTGACTCTTTACGGTCCTCCACAGATACGCAGTATTTT
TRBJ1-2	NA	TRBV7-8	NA	CASSSRERRGDGYTF	TGTGCCAGCAGCTCCCGCGAGCGTAGGGGCGATGGCTACACCTTC
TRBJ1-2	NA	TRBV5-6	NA	CASSLGKPGYGYTF	TGTGCCAGCAGCCTGGGCAAGCCGGGCTATGGCTACACCTTC